The T cell receptor (beta chain) described here comes from a study of sequential checkpoint blockade in melanoma. Study context: Both treatment sequences were followed by maintenance nivolumab.

The treatment here: randomized to nivolumab then ipilimumab (arm A) or the reverse (arm B). No patient had prior DNA-damaging chemotherapy. From thawed PBMCs, live CD3+CD8+ cells negative for CD19 and CD56 were sorted. This clone was picked up a small number of times. Profiled with immunoSEQ multiplex PCR; TCRdb holds only in-frame clones, not every one. The sample shows over 9,500 clones, less than 70% of them seen only once. The CDR3 length is 15 residues. Trimming stripped 5 bases from V and 0 bases from J, with 13 bases between. In germline, CDR1 is LGHNA, CDR2 YNFKEQ. Material: CD8+ T cells sorted from blood (inferred from file names), obtained from a patient given nivolumab and ipilimumab in sequence. The J gene is TRBJ1-1, the V gene TRBV4-2, with D perhaps matching TRBD1 (6 bases). The source of this sequence is a human donor with melanoma. The CDR3 region is CASSTGTGMNTEAFF. The CDR3 nucleotides read TGTGCCAGCAGCACAGGGACGGGGATGAACACTGAAGCTTTCTTT.